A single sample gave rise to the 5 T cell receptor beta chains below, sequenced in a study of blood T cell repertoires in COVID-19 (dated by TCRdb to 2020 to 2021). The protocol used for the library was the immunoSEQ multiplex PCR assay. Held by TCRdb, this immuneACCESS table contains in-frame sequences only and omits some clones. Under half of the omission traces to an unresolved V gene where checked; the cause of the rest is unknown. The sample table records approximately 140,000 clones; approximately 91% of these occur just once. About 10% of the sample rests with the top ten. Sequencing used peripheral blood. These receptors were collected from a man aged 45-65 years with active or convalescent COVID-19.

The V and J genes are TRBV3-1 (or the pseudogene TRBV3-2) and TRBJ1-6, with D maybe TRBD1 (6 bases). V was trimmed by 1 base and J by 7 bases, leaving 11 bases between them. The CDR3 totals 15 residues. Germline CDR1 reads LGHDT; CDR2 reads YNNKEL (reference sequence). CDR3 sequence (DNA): TGTGCCAGCAGCCAAGGTGGCAGGGGAAATTCACCCCTCCACTTT. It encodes CASSQGGRGNSPLHF.

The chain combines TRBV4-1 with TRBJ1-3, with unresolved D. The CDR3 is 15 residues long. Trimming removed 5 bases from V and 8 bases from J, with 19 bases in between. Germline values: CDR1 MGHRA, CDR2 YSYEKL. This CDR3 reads CASSELVETVDTIYF. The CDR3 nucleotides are TGCGCCAGCAGCGAGTTGGTGGAGACTGTAGACACCATATATTTT.

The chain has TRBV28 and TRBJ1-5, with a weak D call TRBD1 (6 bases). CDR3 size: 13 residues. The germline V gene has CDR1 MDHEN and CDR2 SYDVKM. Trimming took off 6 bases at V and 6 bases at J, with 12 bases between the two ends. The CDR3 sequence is CASSNRVIQPQHF. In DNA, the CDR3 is TGTGCCAGCAGCAACAGGGTAATTCAGCCCCAGCATTTT.

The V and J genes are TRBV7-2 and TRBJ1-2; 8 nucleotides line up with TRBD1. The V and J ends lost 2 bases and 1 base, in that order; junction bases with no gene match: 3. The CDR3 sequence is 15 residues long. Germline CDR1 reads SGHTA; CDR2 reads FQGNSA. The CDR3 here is CASSLQGASNYGYTF. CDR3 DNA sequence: TGTGCCAGCAGCTTACAGGGGGCCAGTAACTATGGCTACACCTTC.

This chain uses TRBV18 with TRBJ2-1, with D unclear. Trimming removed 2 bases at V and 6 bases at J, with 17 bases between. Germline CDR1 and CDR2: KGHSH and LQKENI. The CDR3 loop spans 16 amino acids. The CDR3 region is CASSPGSWATPNEQFF. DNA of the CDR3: TGTGCCAGCTCACCAGGTTCGTGGGCTACTCCCAATGAGCAGTTCTTC.